The 4 T cell receptor beta chains given below trace back to one sample, sequenced in a study of T cell repertoires in cytomegalovirus infection. Each CDR3 protein is one row after TCRdb ran MiXCR on the reads. Of 200,000 to 250,000 distinct CDR3 sequences listed, around two fifths are singletons. Antigen specificity for these receptors is unknown. The sample here was CD8+ T cells from cultured PBMCs, taken from culture after CMV antigen stimulation. These TCRs come from a human donor in good health (CMV status not recorded). Some clones in this sample may be carry-over from other donors' samples.

The table lists this clonotype with many counts. V and J are TRBV7-8 and TRBJ1-5; D call uncertain. Germline CDR1 and CDR2: SGHVS and FQNEAQ. The CDR3 is made up of 18 amino acids. V shed 1 base and J shed 0 bases, with 16 bases lying between them. The CDR3 nucleotides read TGTGCCAGCAGCTTAGTCATGTTGTCAGGCTATAGCAATCAGCCCCAGCATTTT. The encoded protein is CASSLVMLSGYSNQPQHF.

This chain uses TRBV20-1 with TRBJ2-1; D is possibly TRBD1 or TRBD2 (5 bases each). Germline V lookup: CDR1 DFQATT, CDR2 SNEGSKA (reference sequence). The CDR3 is 17 residues long. The ends were cut back, 0 bases at V and 4 bases at J, with 19 bases in the middle. Here the CDR3 reads CSARDLNSVGGYNEQFF. The CDR3 coding sequence is TGCAGTGCTAGAGATTTGAATTCGGTTGGGGGTTACAATGAGCAGTTCTTC.

At least ten counts were recorded for this clonotype. This chain connects TRBV7-8 to TRBJ2-1; 12 bases fit TRBD2. CDR3 size: 18 residues. Losses at the gene ends were 1 base for V and 15 bases for J; bases not matched to a gene: 19. The germline V gene has CDR1 SGHVS and CDR2 FQNEAQ. The CDR3 loop is CASSLEALWASGRALRFF. The CDR3 nucleotides are TGTGCCAGCAGCTTAGAGGCCCTTTGGGCTAGCGGGAGGGCCTTACGGTTCTTC.

The sample holds a few counts of this clonotype. The chain recombines TRBV20-1 with TRBJ2-3; 8 nucleotides align to TRBD2. With 1 base clipped from V and 5 bases from J, the junction kept 5 bases outside the gene matches. Per the germline V gene, CDR1 is DFQATT and CDR2 is SNEGSKA (reference sequence). The length of the CDR3 is 14 residues. CDR3 in amino acids: CSARVGGGKDTQYF. CDR3 bases: TGCAGTGCTAGAGTTGGCGGGGGGAAAGATACGCAGTATTTT.